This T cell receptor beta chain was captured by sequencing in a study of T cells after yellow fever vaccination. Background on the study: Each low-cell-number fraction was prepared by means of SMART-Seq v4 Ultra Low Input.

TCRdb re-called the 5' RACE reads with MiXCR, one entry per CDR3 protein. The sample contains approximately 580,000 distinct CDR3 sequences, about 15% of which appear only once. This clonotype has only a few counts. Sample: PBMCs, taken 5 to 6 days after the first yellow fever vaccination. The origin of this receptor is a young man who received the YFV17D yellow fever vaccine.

The CDR3: CASSVQDSSYEQYF. CDR3 bases: TGTGCCAGCAGTGTCCAAGACAGCTCCTACGAGCAGTACTTC. J is TRBJ2-7 and V is TRBV12-3 or TRBV12-4, with D tentatively TRBD1 (5 bases). The CDR3 is 14 amino acids. With 5 bases removed from V and 0 bases from J, the gap between germline ends came to 11 bases.